These 24 T cell receptor beta chains were all obtained from the same sample, sequenced in a study of T cell changes during pregnancy in multiple sclerosis. This table comes from immunoSEQ multiplex PCR, and its TCRdb copy is limited to in-frame clones, with some not included. In the table there are 25,000 to 30,000 clones, around 90% of which are singletons. The source was CD4+ T cells from peripheral blood mononuclear cells, collected in the first trimester of pregnancy. The origin of the receptors is a female donor with multiple sclerosis, enrolled in a pregnancy study.

This chain links TRBV6-6 with TRBJ2-1; 10 bases agree with TRBD2. V was pared by 6 bases and J by 7 bases, with 9 bases of the junction left unmatched. CDR3 size: 15 residues. In germline, CDR1 is MNHNY, CDR2 SVGAGI (reference sequence). CDR3: CASRSSGGLGNEQFF. DNA of the CDR3: TGTGCCAGCAGAAGTAGCGGGGGGCTGGGAAATGAGCAGTTCTTC.

The chain joins TRBV2 to TRBJ2-7; 9 bases line up with TRBD1. V shed 4 bases and J 3 bases; nucleotides not matched to a gene: 7. The CDR3 spans 15 residues. Germline V gene data show CDR1 as SNHLY and CDR2 as FYNNEI. CDR3 sequence (DNA): TGTGCCAGCAGTGGAGACGGGACAGGGCTCTACGAGCAGTACTTC. This sequence encodes CASSGDGTGLYEQYF. Full variable domain (rest looked up from reference TRBV2 and TRBJ2-7): EPEVTQTPSHQVTQMGQEVILRCVPISNHLYFYWYRQILGQKVEFLVSFYNNEISEKSEIFDDQFSVERPDGSNFTLKIRSTKLEDSAMYFCASSGDGTGLYEQYFGPGTRLTVT.

V is TRBV4-1 and J is TRBJ1-4; a possible D gene is TRBD1 (5 bases). V lost 4 bases and J 7 bases, leaving 10 bases between the germline ends. This CDR3 spans 13 amino acids. From germline, CDR1 is MGHRA and CDR2 YSYEKL. The CDR3 DNA sequence: TGCGCCAGCAGCCCACTGGGGGGTGAAAAACTGTTTTTT. It codes for CASSPLGGEKLFF.

The chain employs TRBV25-1 and TRBJ2-2; D gene unclear. The length of the CDR3 is 15 residues. The V end was cut by 1 base, the J end by 6 bases, with 12 bases between. CDR1 MGHDK and CDR2 SYGVNS come from the germline V gene. CDR3 coding DNA: TGTGCCAGCAGTGAATCGGGTTCTTGGGCCGGGGAGCTGTTTTTT. Residues: CASSESGSWAGELFF.

The rearrangement joins TRBV7-9 to TRBJ2-3; D might be TRBD2 (6 bases). In germline, CDR1 is SEHNR, CDR2 FQNEAQ (reference sequence). V lost 1 base and J lost 9, with 14 bases in between. The CDR3 totals 14 residues. In DNA form, the CDR3 reads TGTGCCAGCAGCTTAGTACCGTCTGGGGGGACGCAGTATTTT. Translating gives CASSLVPSGGTQYF.

The rearrangement joins TRBV10-2 to TRBJ1-4; D call uncertain. The germline V gene has CDR1 WSHSY and CDR2 SAAADI. The CDR3 spans 13 residues. With 5 bases removed from V and 4 bases from J, the gap between germline ends came to 8 bases. CDR3 in DNA: TGCGCCAGCAGTCTGGTAGTTAATGAAAAACTGTTTTTT. Its protein is CASSLVVNEKLFF.

The J gene is TRBJ2-1, the V gene TRBV21-1; TRBD1, the table's D call, lacks a check against the DNA. TRBV21-1 is deemed a pseudogene. This CDR3 region has 17 residues. For the CDR3, the DNA is TGTGCCAGCAGCAAAGAAGGCTCCAACAGGGGTTACAATGAGCAGTTCTTC. It yields the protein CASSKEGSNRGYNEQFF.

The chain recombines TRBV27 with TRBJ2-1, with 9 bases fitting TRBD1. After removal of 6 bases from V and 7 bases from J, the junction contained 13 bases not matched to a gene. The CDR3 covers 16 residues. Germline V gives CDR1 MNHEY, CDR2 SMNVEV (reference sequence). The CDR3 here is CASRGTGYRFVNEQFF. The CDR3 DNA reads TGTGCCAGCAGGGGGACAGGGTATCGGTTTGTGAATGAGCAGTTCTTC.

This chain uses TRBV18 with TRBJ1-3; no clear D. V lost 3 bases to trimming and J lost 0 bases, with 15 bases between them. CDR1 is KGHSH and CDR2 is LQKENI in the germline V gene. The CDR3 runs 17 residues. In nucleotides, the CDR3 is TGTGCCAGCTCACCCGTTGTGGACTTAAACTCTGGAAACACCATATATTTT. Translation gives CASSPVVDLNSGNTIYF.

J is TRBJ1-1 and V is TRBV28, with unresolved D. The CDR3 runs to 12 residues. The V end lost 3 bases, the J end lost 7 bases, and 9 bases lay between the germline ends. In germline, CDR1 is MDHEN, CDR2 SYDVKM. CDR3 region: CASSLYKFEAFF. CDR3 nucleotide sequence: TGTGCCAGCAGTTTGTACAAATTTGAAGCTTTCTTT.

V gene TRBV2 combines with J gene TRBJ1-2, with a possible D match to TRBD1 (5 bases). Germline-derived CDR1 and CDR2 are SNHLY and FYNNEI. With 3 bases removed from V and 7 bases from J, the gap between germline ends came to 9 bases. The CDR3 contains 12 residues. CDR3 loop: CASSDWGGGYTF. In DNA form, the CDR3 reads TGTGCCAGCAGTGACTGGGGGGGTGGCTACACCTTC.

The chain joins TRBV9 to TRBJ1-6; 7 bases match TRBD1. The CDR3 sequence is 16 residues long. Trimming cost V 4 bases and J 13 bases; bases outside gene matches: 17. The germline V gene encodes CDR1 SGDLS and CDR2 YYNGEE. The CDR3 DNA reads as TGTGCCAGCAGCCGGATGGCAAACAGGGGCTCCGATCCCCTCCACTTT. It yields the protein CASSRMANRGSDPLHF.

V usage is TRBV7-3 and J usage is TRBJ1-2; 7 bases fit TRBD1. V lost 5 bases and J lost 8; bases outside the gene matches: 8. The CDR3 spans 13 residues. The germline V gene has CDR1 SGHTA and CDR2 FQGTGA. CDR3 DNA: TGTGCCAGCAGCCCCCGGGACAGCGACGGCTACACCTTC. This encodes CASSPRDSDGYTF.

CDR3 protein: CASREHEGQPQHF. The CDR3 nucleotides are TGTGCCAGCAGGGAACATGAGGGTCAGCCCCAGCATTTT. The V call is TRBV2, the J call TRBJ1-5; D gene ambiguous. Germline V gene sequence: CDR1 SNHLY, CDR2 FYNNEI. The CDR3 sequence is 13 residues long. V was cut by 6 bases and J by 6 bases, with 12 bases left in between.

The chain is built from TRBV11-2 and TRBJ2-7, with TRBD1 identical over 7 bases. This CDR3 spans 18 amino acids. Per germline, CDR1 SGHAT and CDR2 FQNNGV. Germline trimming cut 1 base from V and 1 base from J; bases unmatched to any gene: 13. CDR3 DNA sequence: TGTGCCAGCAGCTTAGGTCGCCTGCTGAGACAGGGATCCTACGAGCAGTACTTC. This translates into CASSLGRLLRQGSYEQYF.

This sequence joins TRBV28 and TRBJ2-7; D is undetermined. The germline V and J ends were trimmed by 7 bases and 4 bases, with 8 bases remaining between them. Germline CDR1 MDHEN, CDR2 SYDVKM. This CDR3 has 11 amino acids. The CDR3 here is CASTLRYEQYF. The CDR3 bases are TGTGCCAGCACCCTCCGGTACGAGCAGTACTTC.

This chain's CDR3 is CASNGQVNSPLHF. The CDR3 DNA sequence: TGTGCCAGCAACGGACAGGTTAATTCACCCCTCCACTTT. The genes are TRBV7-2 and TRBJ1-6, with TRBD1 matching 7 bases. V lost 7 bases, J lost 6 bases, and 3 bases stayed unmatched. The CDR3 contains 13 residues. Germline V gene lookup returns CDR1 SGHTA and CDR2 FQGNSA.

This chain connects TRBV6-6 to TRBJ1-5; no clear D gene. V was shortened by 0 bases and J by 4 bases, with 13 bases between the two germline ends. Germline V gene data show CDR1 as MNHNY and CDR2 as SVGAGI (reference sequence). This CDR3 contains 16 residues. CDR3 in amino acids: CASSYSWLTGNQPQHF. The CDR3 region has the DNA TGTGCCAGCAGTTACTCGTGGTTAACGGGAAATCAGCCCCAGCATTTT.

This clone has just a few counts. The chain links TRBV2 to TRBJ1-2; D perhaps matches TRBD1 (6 bases). With 6 bases removed from V and 3 bases from J, the gap between germline ends came to 17 bases. The CDR3 consists of 15 residues. Germline CDR1 SNHLY, CDR2 FYNNEI. CDR3: CASSATGLRDYGYTF. DNA of the CDR3: TGTGCCAGCAGCGCAACAGGGTTGAGGGACTATGGCTACACCTTC.

This clone has just one count. The V call is TRBV11-3, the J call TRBJ2-3; no clear D gene. The germline gives CDR1 SGHNT, CDR2 YENEEA. The CDR3 is made up of 13 amino acids. Trimming removed 0 bases from V and 3 bases from J, with 4 bases in between. The CDR3 region is CASSLDLTDTQYF. CDR3 DNA sequence: TGTGCCAGCAGCTTAGATCTAACAGATACGCAGTATTTT.

The genes are TRBV10-3 and TRBJ2-1, with 10 bases aligning to TRBD1. V lost 5 bases and J lost 4; bases outside the gene matches: 8. Germline V gene sequence: CDR1 ENHRY, CDR2 SYGVKD. CDR3 length equals 16 residues. The CDR3 coding sequence is TGTGCCATCAGTCCCGGGACAGGGGTAGGATACAATGAGCAGTTCTTC. Its protein product is CAISPGTGVGYNEQFF.

The chain combines TRBV5-1 with TRBJ1-2; D not certain. The germline V and J ends were trimmed by 2 bases and 4 bases, with 9 bases remaining between them. Germline CDR1 reads SGHRS; CDR2 reads YFSETQ. The CDR3 totals 13 residues. For the CDR3, the DNA is TGCGCCAGCAGCTTAAGTGACACCTATGGCTACACCTTC. It specifies CASSLSDTYGYTF.

J is TRBJ2-3 and V is TRBV2, with 10 bases identical to TRBD2. In germline, CDR1 is SNHLY, CDR2 FYNNEI. Trimming removed 1 base from V and 5 bases from J; junction bases left unmatched: 6. CDR3 length: 16 amino acids. Written as DNA, the CDR3 is TGTGCCAGCAGTGAAGACAGCGGGGGGGCAAAAGATACGCAGTATTTT. It codes for CASSEDSGGAKDTQYF.

V and J are TRBV2 and TRBJ1-1, with D hard to call. Trimming pared 6 bases from V and 1 base from J, leaving 12 bases between. CDR3 length: 14 amino acids. CDR1 and CDR2 from the germline V gene are SNHLY and FYNNEI. The chain's CDR3 is CASSELRENTEAFF. CDR3 DNA: TGTGCCAGCAGCGAGTTGAGGGAGAACACTGAAGCTTTCTTT.